This entry describes one T cell receptor (beta chain). Its antigen is still unknown. The sample holds no much larger clone one base away, and base qualities are not on file. The donors were healthy, HIV-negative adults with no recently reported acute infections or vaccinations. Only Caucasian adults living in Nashville, Tennessee, USA were represented among the donors. CD8 memory samples combined magnetically selected CD45RO+ cells with CCR7-negative CD45RA+ effector memory (TemRA) cells. Blood was collected by leukapheresis, and PBMCs were isolated by Ficoll-Histopaque density gradient centrifugation and then cryopreserved in liquid nitrogen vapor phase. Analytical flow cytometry was used to check the purity and quantity of every magnetically sorted T cell population. Genomic DNA was isolated from each sorted fraction and quantified by UV absorbance on a Nanodrop 2000c. From the cysteine up to the phenylalanine, the CDR3 has a length of 17 residues. Of the read, only the CDR3 DNA is kept; its 51 bases are in frame from base 1.

This sample was taken from a study of shared clonotypes between healthy human individuals (dated by TCRdb to 2018 to 2020). About the full investigation: A few men and two women, aged 18 to 49 years, made up the cohort. For each donor, CD4 naive and CD4 memory were each run on three plates, CD8 naive on two plates, and CD8 memory on one plate. The study deeply sequenced blood TCR repertoires of about 5 healthy adults to estimate repertoire size and the extent of clonotype sharing between individuals. Libraries were prepared and TCR repertoires were sequenced by different laboratories using diverse techniques, in order to increase sequencing depth and limit assay-specific biases. Between about 0.8 and 9 billion PBMCs per donor were obtained by leukapheresis.

The investigation overall reported the following: Clonotypes shared by all four sorted-subset donors showed higher generation probabilities than non-shared clonotypes. The genetic and exposure-history diversity represented was limited by the small number of donors. Sampling was restricted to blood, and TCR repertoires in tissues likely differ from the TCR repertoires found in blood. Pairwise subsampling led to the expectation that sequencing depth would affect the degree of clonotype sharing among donors. Even with the large sequencing depth, rarefaction of the sorted-subset datasets indicated that sequencing was incomplete. Naive subsets generally had larger estimated clonotype richness than memory subsets did. Across four donors, around 5.4% of naive CD4, 3.5% of naive CD8, 2.3% of memory CD4, and about 0.4% of memory CD8 clonotypes were shared.

TCR CDR3 regions were amplified from genomic DNA by multiplex PCR using the deep immunoSEQ assay. Extracted genomic DNA from each cell subset was distributed evenly across all wells of several immunoSEQ 96-well plates, and each plate was treated as a replicate. For sorted subsets, around 0.2 ug of genomic DNA, equivalent to 30,000 or so T cell genomes, went into each replicate PCR. Purified libraries were quantified with a Qubit 3.0 fluorometer, sized on a Bioanalyzer 2100, and re-quantified with the KAPA Library Quantification kit. A separate single-read 150-cycle Illumina NextSeq 550 flow cell was used to sequence each immunoSEQ 96-well plate. Under the source paper's analysis protocol: The immunoSEQ output contained only junctional sequences without quality scores, so filtering could not match that applied to full-length reads. To assign V/J genes and CDR3, sequences were annotated against IMGT germline references using PyIR, a Python wrapper for IgBLAST v1.9. Reads were filtered out if the reads had weak V/J assignments (E-value above 1e-6), no CDR3, stop codons, out-of-frame junctions, or ambiguous translated residues. V3J clonotypes were defined as sequences sharing the same inferred V gene, J gene, and CDR3 amino acid sequence. Percentage overlap between repertoires was computed as shared unique clonotypes divided by the size of the smaller repertoire. Richness of each repertoire was evaluated using RTK rarefaction, the Chao1 estimator, and Recon v2.1 estimates of unobserved clonotypes. Generation probabilities for all TCRbeta clonotypes obtained by the gDNA method from several donors were computed using OLGA. Sourced from immuneACCESS, this table was stored by TCRdb with only in-frame sequences that have V and J called. A share of the clones is absent; for the studies checked, an unresolved V gene accounts for under half, and the remainder has no known explanation. D and trimming were read from the DNA, whereas the V and J calls and clone size are those reported in that table. In this sample the table shows more than 90,000 clones, under 80% of which occur a single time. In total, the top ten clones hold about 45% of the sample.

This receptor chain uses TRBV21-1 and TRBJ2-2; TRBD2 was called by the table and not checked on the DNA. TRBV21-1 counts as a pseudogene. This receptor was obtained from a man younger than 40 in good health. The sequencing sample was made of memory CD8+ T cells sorted from blood. The cell subset or site label, read with the paper, signifies: CD45RO+ cells pooled with CCR7-negative TemRA cells. In nucleotide form, the sequence is TGTGCCAGCAGCAAAGCGGGTGTCACGCGGGACCACGGGGAGCTGTTTTTT. Its coded protein is CASSKAGVTRDHGELFF.